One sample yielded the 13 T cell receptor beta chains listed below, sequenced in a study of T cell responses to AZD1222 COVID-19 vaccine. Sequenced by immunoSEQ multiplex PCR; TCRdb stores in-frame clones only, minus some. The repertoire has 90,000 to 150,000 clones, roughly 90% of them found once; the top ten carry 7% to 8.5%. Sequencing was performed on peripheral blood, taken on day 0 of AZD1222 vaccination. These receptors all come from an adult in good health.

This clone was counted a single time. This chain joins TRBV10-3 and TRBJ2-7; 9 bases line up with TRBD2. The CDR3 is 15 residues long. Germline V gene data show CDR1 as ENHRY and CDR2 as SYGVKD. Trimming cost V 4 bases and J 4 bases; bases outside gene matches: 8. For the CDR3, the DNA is TGTGCCATCAGTGTGATTAGCGGGAGAGATTACGAGCAGTACTTC. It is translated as CAISVISGRDYEQYF.

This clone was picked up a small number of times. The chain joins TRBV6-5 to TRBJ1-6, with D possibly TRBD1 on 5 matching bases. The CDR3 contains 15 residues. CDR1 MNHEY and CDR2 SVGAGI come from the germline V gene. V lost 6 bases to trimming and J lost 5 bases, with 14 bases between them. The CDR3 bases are TGTGCCAGCAGACCGGGGCAGCGGAATAATTCACCCCTCCACTTT. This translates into CASRPGQRNNSPLHF.

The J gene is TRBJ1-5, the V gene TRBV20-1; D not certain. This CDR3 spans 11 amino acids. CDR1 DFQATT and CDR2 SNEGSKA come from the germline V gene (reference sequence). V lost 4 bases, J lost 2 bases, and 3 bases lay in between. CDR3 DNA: TGCAGTGCTAAGGGCAATCAGCCCCAGCATTTT. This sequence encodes CSAKGNQPQHF.

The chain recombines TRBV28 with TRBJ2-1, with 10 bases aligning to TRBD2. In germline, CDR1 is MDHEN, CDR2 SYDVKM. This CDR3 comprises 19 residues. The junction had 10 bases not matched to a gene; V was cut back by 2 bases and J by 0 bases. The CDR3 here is CASSLGLAGEGSSYNEQFF. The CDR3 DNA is TGTGCCAGCAGTTTAGGGCTAGCGGGAGAGGGGAGCTCCTACAATGAGCAGTTCTTC.

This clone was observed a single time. The CDR3 DNA reads TGTGCCACCGGGACAACGTACCAAGAGACCCAGTACTTC. Residues: CATGTTYQETQYF. This rearrangement joins TRBV19 to TRBJ2-5, with D possibly TRBD1 on 6 matching bases. The V end was cut by 10 bases, the J end by 0 bases, with 12 bases between. This CDR3 contains 13 residues. In germline, CDR1 is LNHDA, CDR2 SQIVND (reference sequence).

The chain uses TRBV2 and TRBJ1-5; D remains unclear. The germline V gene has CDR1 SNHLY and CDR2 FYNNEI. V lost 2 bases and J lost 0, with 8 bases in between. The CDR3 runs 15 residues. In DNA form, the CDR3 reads TGTGCCAGCAGTGAACTAAGGGATAGCAATCAGCCCCAGCATTTT. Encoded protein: CASSELRDSNQPQHF. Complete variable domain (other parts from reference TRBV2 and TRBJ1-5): EPEVTQTPSHQVTQMGQEVILRCVPISNHLYFYWYRQILGQKVEFLVSFYNNEISEKSEIFDDQFSVERPDGSNFTLKIRSTKLEDSAMYFCASSELRDSNQPQHFGDGTRLSIL.

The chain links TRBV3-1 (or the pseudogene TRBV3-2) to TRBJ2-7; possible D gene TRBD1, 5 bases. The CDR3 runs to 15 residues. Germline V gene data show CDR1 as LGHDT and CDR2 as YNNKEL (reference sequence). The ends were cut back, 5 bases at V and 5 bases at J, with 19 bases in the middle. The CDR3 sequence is CASSSQGVGKDEQYF. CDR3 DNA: TGTGCCAGCAGCAGCCAAGGGGTAGGGAAAGACGAGCAGTACTTC.

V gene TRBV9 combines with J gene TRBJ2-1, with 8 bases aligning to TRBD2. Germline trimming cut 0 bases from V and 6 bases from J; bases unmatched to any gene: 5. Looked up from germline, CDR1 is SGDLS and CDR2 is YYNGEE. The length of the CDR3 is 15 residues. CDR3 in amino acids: CASSVDGTRANEQFF. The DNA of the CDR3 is TGTGCCAGCAGCGTAGATGGGACTAGAGCCAATGAGCAGTTCTTC.

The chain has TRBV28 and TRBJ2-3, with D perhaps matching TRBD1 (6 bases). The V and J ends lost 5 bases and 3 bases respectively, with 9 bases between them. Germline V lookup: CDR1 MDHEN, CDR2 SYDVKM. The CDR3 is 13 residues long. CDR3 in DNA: TGTGCCAGCAGTACAACAGGGACAGATACGCAGTATTTT. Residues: CASSTTGTDTQYF.

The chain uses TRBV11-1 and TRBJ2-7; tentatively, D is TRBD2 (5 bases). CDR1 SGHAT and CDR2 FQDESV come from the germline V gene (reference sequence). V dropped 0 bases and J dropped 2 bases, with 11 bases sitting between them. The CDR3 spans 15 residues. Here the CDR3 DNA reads TGTGCCAGCAGCTTAGCCCATGACGGGACCTACGAGCAGTACTTC. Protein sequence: CASSLAHDGTYEQYF. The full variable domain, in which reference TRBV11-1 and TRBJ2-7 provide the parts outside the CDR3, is EAEVAQSPRYKITEKSQAVAFWCDPISGHATLYWYRQILGQGPELLVQFQDESVVDDSQLPKDRFSAERLKGVDSTLKIQPAELGDSAMYLCASSLAHDGTYEQYFGPGTRLTVT.

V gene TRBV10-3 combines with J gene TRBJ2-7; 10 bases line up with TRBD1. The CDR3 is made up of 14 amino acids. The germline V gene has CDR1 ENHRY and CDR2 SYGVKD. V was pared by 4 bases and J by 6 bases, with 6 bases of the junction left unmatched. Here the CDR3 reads CAISGDRGPREQYF. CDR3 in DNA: TGTGCCATCAGTGGGGACAGGGGTCCGCGCGAGCAGTACTTC.

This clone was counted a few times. This CDR3 is CASSFAANPRETQYF. As DNA, the CDR3 is TGTGCCAGCAGCTTTGCGGCAAACCCGAGGGAGACCCAGTACTTC. The chain links TRBV5-5 to TRBJ2-5; D is ambiguous. Germline assignment: CDR1 SGHKS and CDR2 YYEKEE (reference sequence). The ends were cut back, 2 bases at V and 5 bases at J, with 16 bases in the middle. The CDR3 length is 15 residues. Filled out from reference TRBV5-5 and TRBJ2-5, the complete variable domain reads DAGVTQSPTHLIKTRGQQVTLRCSPISGHKSVSWYQQVLGQGPQFIFQYYEKEERGRGNFPDRFSARQFPNYSSELNVNALLLGDSALYLCASSFAANPRETQYFGPGTRLLVL.

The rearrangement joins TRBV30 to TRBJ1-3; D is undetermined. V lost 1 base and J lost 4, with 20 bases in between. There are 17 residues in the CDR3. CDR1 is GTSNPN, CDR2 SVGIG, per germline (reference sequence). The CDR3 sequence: CAWSAGIPGSWGNTIYF. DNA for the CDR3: TGTGCCTGGAGTGCCGGGATTCCGGGTTCATGGGGAAACACCATATATTTT.